A single sample gave rise to the 30 T cell receptor beta chains below, sequenced in a study of beta chain features in type 1 diabetes. The isolated RNA, all of it, was reverse transcribed, so expressed TCRB transcripts were what got sequenced. Assay: immunoSEQ multiplex PCR; the TCRdb copy retains only in-frame clones and omits some. Of around 260,000 clones listed, about 20% are singletons. Study findings and constraints: Among patients with Type 1 diabetes, TCRB CDR3s were moderately but significantly shorter in every one of the four CD4+ subsets.

These receptors have no identified antigens. What was sequenced was naive CD4+ T cells from blood. The origin of the receptors is a middle-aged woman with type 1 diabetes.

This clone was counted a few times. V and J are TRBV5-1 and TRBJ1-5; TRBD1 is a possible D gene (6 bases). The V end was cut by 0 bases, the J end by 5 bases, with 9 bases between. The CDR3 sequence is 14 residues long. The germline gives CDR1 SGHRS, CDR2 YFSETQ. The CDR3 region is CASSLGGPHQPQHF. Written as DNA, the CDR3 is TGCGCCAGCAGCTTGGGGGGGCCTCATCAGCCCCAGCATTTT.

V gene TRBV27 combines with J gene TRBJ2-7; tentatively, D is TRBD2 (6 bases). The V end was cut by 0 bases, the J end by 0 bases, with 9 bases between. The length of the CDR3 is 15 residues. Germline values: CDR1 MNHEY, CDR2 SMNVEV (reference sequence). The CDR3 sequence: CASSLSEGISYEQYF. The DNA of the CDR3 is TGTGCCAGCAGTTTATCGGAGGGAATCTCCTACGAGCAGTACTTC.

The rearrangement links TRBV5-4 to TRBJ1-1; TRBD1 is a possible D gene (6 bases). Germline V gene sequence: CDR1 SGHNT, CDR2 YYREEE (reference sequence). The germline V and J ends were trimmed by 1 base and 3 bases, with 10 bases remaining between them. This CDR3 is 14 amino acids long. Here the CDR3 reads CASSLLQGYTEAFF. The CDR3 nucleotides are TGTGCCAGCAGCTTGTTACAGGGATACACTGAAGCTTTCTTT. The whole variable domain, filled in from reference TRBV5-4 and TRBJ1-1, reads ETGVTQSPTHLIKTRGQQVTLRCSSQSGHNTVSWYQQALGQGPQFIFQYYREEENGRGNFPPRFSGLQFPNYSSELNVNALELDDSALYLCASSLLQGYTEAFFGQGTRLTVV.

The CDR3 DNA sequence: TGCAGTGGGGACAGGGGGAGTGGCTACACCTTC. Translation gives CSGDRGSGYTF. V is TRBV20-1 and J is TRBJ1-2; 11 nucleotides agree with TRBD1. In germline, CDR1 is DFQATT, CDR2 SNEGSKA (reference sequence). J was trimmed by 7 bases and V by 7 bases; bases with no gene match: 2. The CDR3 has 11 residues.

This rearrangement joins TRBV4-2 to TRBJ1-2; 7 nucleotides line up with TRBD1. Germline values: CDR1 LGHNA, CDR2 YNFKEQ. V lost 6 bases and J lost 3; bases outside the gene matches: 13. The CDR3 length is 16 residues. CDR3 nucleotides: TGTGCCAGCAGAGAAATACAGGGGAGTTTCGACTATGGCTACACCTTC. Its translation is CASREIQGSFDYGYTF.

This chain connects TRBV14 to TRBJ2-1, with 8 bases lining up with TRBD2. Germline V gives CDR1 SGHDN, CDR2 FVKESK. Losses at the gene ends were 4 bases for V and 9 bases for J; bases not matched to a gene: 8. CDR3 length: 14 residues. The CDR3 DNA is TGTGCCAGCAGCCCCCTGATCGGGGGGGGTGAGCAGTTCTTC. As protein: CASSPLIGGGEQFF.

The chain couples TRBV27 to TRBJ2-7; D perhaps matches TRBD1 (6 bases). The CDR3 consists of 14 residues. Deletions cut 6 bases from V and 1 base from J, with 13 bases between. The V gene's germline CDR1 is MNHEY and CDR2 SMNVEV (reference sequence). The CDR3 here is CASSSDSLSYEQYF. The CDR3 region has the DNA TGTGCCAGCAGCTCGGACAGCCTTTCCTACGAGCAGTACTTC.

V and J are TRBV5-1 and TRBJ2-1; 11 bases map to TRBD2. The germline V gene has CDR1 SGHRS and CDR2 YFSETQ. This CDR3 is built from 15 residues. Unmatched junction bases numbered 3, after V lost 1 base and J lost 6 bases. The CDR3 nucleotides are TGCGCCAGCAGCTTGACTAGCGGGAGAGGCAATGAGCAGTTCTTC. It specifies CASSLTSGRGNEQFF. Combining the CDR3 with reference TRBV5-1 and TRBJ2-1 gives the whole variable domain KAGVTQTPRYLIKTRGQQVTLSCSPISGHRSVSWYQQTPGQGLQFLFEYFSETQRNKGNFPGRFSGRQFSNSRSEMNVSTLELGDSALYLCASSLTSGRGNEQFFGPGTRLTVL.

This clone was found a few times. V usage is TRBV30 and J usage is TRBJ1-2; D unresolved. Trimming removed 3 bases at V and 0 bases at J, with 17 bases between. The CDR3 is 16 residues long. Germline V gives CDR1 GTSNPN, CDR2 SVGIG (reference sequence). The CDR3 region is CAWSRSGGPTNYGYTF. The CDR3 DNA is TGTGCCTGGAGCCGAAGCGGCGGGCCCACTAACTATGGCTACACCTTC.

V and J are TRBV20-1 and TRBJ1-4; D uncertain. Germline lookup yields CDR1 DFQATT and CDR2 SNEGSKA (reference sequence). This CDR3 is 11 amino acids long. Trimming stripped 6 bases from V and 4 bases from J, with 6 bases between. CDR3 sequence (DNA): TGCAGTGCGGCGGATAATGAAAAACTGTTTTTT. Translated: CSAADNEKLFF.

This chain joins TRBV18 and TRBJ1-1; D may be TRBD1 (6 bases). The CDR3 has 19 amino acids. The V and J ends lost 1 base and 0 bases respectively, with 21 bases between them. Germline V gene data show CDR1 as KGHSH and CDR2 as LQKENI. For the CDR3, the DNA is TGTGCCAGCTCACCACTGGAAGCGGGGGAAGGGGGTATGAACACTGAAGCTTTCTTT. It translates to CASSPLEAGEGGMNTEAFF. The complete variable domain, with remaining parts taken from reference TRBV18 and TRBJ1-1, reads NAGVMQNPRHLVRRRGQEARLRCSPMKGHSHVYWYRQLPEEGLKFMVYLQKENIIDESGMPKERFSAEFPKEGPSILRIQQVVRGDSAAYFCASSPLEAGEGGMNTEAFFGQGTRLTVV.

The V and J genes are TRBV7-2 and TRBJ2-7; D gene ambiguous. The CDR3 is made up of 15 amino acids. With 5 bases removed from V and 4 bases from J, the gap between germline ends came to 18 bases. From germline, CDR1 is SGHTA and CDR2 FQGNSA. CDR3 residues: CASSPPVGPFYEQYF. CDR3 DNA: TGTGCCAGCAGCCCTCCTGTGGGCCCATTTTACGAGCAGTACTTC.

This clone has just a few counts. The chain couples TRBV6-5 to TRBJ2-7; a weak D match, TRBD2 (5 bases). The germline CDR1 and CDR2 sequences are MNHEY and SVGAGI. V lost 7 bases, J lost 2 bases, and 18 bases lay in between. The CDR3 spans 15 residues. CDR3 nucleotide sequence: TGTGCCAGCAATTCTCCCGGGGTACGGCCCTACGAGCAGTACTTC. It codes for CASNSPGVRPYEQYF.

This clone was seen only a few times. CDR3 in amino acids: CASIREGGADTQYF. The DNA of the CDR3 is TGTGCCAGCATCCGTGAGGGAGGTGCAGATACGCAGTATTTT. The chain joins TRBV2 to TRBJ2-3; D might be TRBD2 (6 bases). Between the trimmed V and J ends, which lost 7 bases and 4 bases, there was a span of 15 bases. The CDR3 totals 14 residues. Germline V gene sequence: CDR1 SNHLY, CDR2 FYNNEI. Supplemented by reference TRBV2 and TRBJ2-3, the full variable domain reads EPEVTQTPSHQVTQMGQEVILRCVPISNHLYFYWYRQILGQKVEFLVSFYNNEISEKSEIFDDQFSVERPDGSNFTLKIRSTKLEDSAMYFCASIREGGADTQYFGPGTRLTVL.

This sequence joins TRBV25-1 and TRBJ1-2; D may be TRBD1 (6 bases). V lost 4 bases and J lost 4, with 13 bases in between. The CDR3 consists of 14 residues. The germline V gene has CDR1 MGHDK and CDR2 SYGVNS. CDR3 residues: CASSVQGGAYGYTF. CDR3 nucleotides: TGTGCCAGCAGTGTACAGGGTGGGGCCTATGGCTACACCTTC.

The rearrangement links TRBV6-1 to TRBJ2-5, with 7 bases fitting TRBD1. V gave up 3 bases and J gave up 13 bases; unmatched junction bases: 17. Germline CDR1 and CDR2: MNHNS and SASEGT. This CDR3 comprises 15 residues. The CDR3 spells CASSELRDRSNPSYF. The CDR3 nucleotides read TGTGCCAGCAGTGAGCTACGGGACAGAAGTAACCCGTCGTACTTC.

There are a few counts of this clone. This sequence joins TRBV5-1 and TRBJ2-2; 7 bases are shared with TRBD1. Germline assignment: CDR1 SGHRS and CDR2 YFSETQ. This CDR3 comprises 16 residues. The V segment lost 4 bases and the J segment 3 bases; nucleotides outside the gene matches: 9. The CDR3 nucleotides are TGCGCCAGCAGCGCCCCCGGGCAGGGGGACACCGGGGAGCTGTTTTTT. This sequence encodes CASSAPGQGDTGELFF.

A few counts support this clone. This CDR3 reads CASSLKLLAAPRGTQYF. As DNA, the CDR3 is TGCGCCAGCAGCTTGAAACTACTAGCGGCCCCCCGAGGCACGCAGTATTTT. V gene TRBV5-1 combines with J gene TRBJ2-3; 8 bases fit TRBD2. CDR3 size: 17 residues. The germline V gene has CDR1 SGHRS and CDR2 YFSETQ. V was pared by 1 base and J by 9 bases, with 16 bases of the junction left unmatched.

This clone occurred a few times. This sequence joins TRBV9 and TRBJ2-3; TRBD2 matches 8 bases. The CDR3 is 15 amino acids. V shed 0 bases and J 10 bases; nucleotides not matched to a gene: 10. The germline V gene has CDR1 SGDLS and CDR2 YYNGEE. For the CDR3, the DNA is TGTGCCAGCAGCGTAGCCGGGACTAGTAGTTATCCGCAGTATTTT. It encodes CASSVAGTSSYPQYF.

This clone was observed a handful of times. The V gene is TRBV28, the J gene TRBJ2-1; TRBD1 matches 7 bases. The germline V gene has CDR1 MDHEN and CDR2 SYDVKM. CDR3 length equals 18 residues. V lost 5 bases and J lost 6; bases outside the gene matches: 19. The CDR3: CASSPIRGGETGFNEQFF. CDR3 DNA: TGTGCCAGCAGTCCCATAAGAGGGGGCGAAACGGGATTCAATGAGCAGTTCTTC. The whole variable domain, filled in from reference TRBV28 and TRBJ2-1, reads DVKVTQSSRYLVKRTGEKVFLECVQDMDHENMFWYRQDPGLGLRLIYFSYDVKMKEKGDIPEGYSVSREKKERFSLILESASTNQTSMYLCASSPIRGGETGFNEQFFGPGTRLTVL.

V is TRBV10-3 and J is TRBJ2-3, with a possible D match to TRBD2 (6 bases). The germline V gene has CDR1 ENHRY and CDR2 SYGVKD. Deletions cut 7 bases from V and 3 bases from J, with 14 bases between. The CDR3 runs to 14 residues. The CDR3 region is CAITASVGTDTQYF. The CDR3, as DNA: TGTGCCATCACGGCTAGCGTCGGGACAGATACGCAGTATTTT.

The chain is built from TRBV28 and TRBJ1-2; 8 bases match TRBD1. Germline trimming cut 6 bases from V and 8 bases from J; bases unmatched to any gene: 8. Germline CDR1 is MDHEN and CDR2 is SYDVKM. The CDR3 is 13 amino acids. CDR3 bases: TGTGCCAGCAGCCTTCCCAACAGGGGGGGCTACACCTTC. It yields the protein CASSLPNRGGYTF.

A few counts support this clone. This chain joins TRBV18 and TRBJ1-1; D unclear. There are 16 residues in the CDR3. Trimming took off 6 bases at V and 0 bases at J, with 17 bases between the two ends. Germline V gene sequence: CDR1 KGHSH, CDR2 LQKENI. The CDR3 DNA follows: TGTGCCAGCTCCCGGACGGGAGACCCGATGAACACTGAAGCTTTCTTT. Encoded protein: CASSRTGDPMNTEAFF.

This clone was observed a few times. The same CDR3 is also encoded by other DNA sequences in this sample. The gene calls are TRBV7-2 and TRBJ1-1; D unresolved. V shed 1 base and J shed 1 base, with 4 bases lying between them. The CDR3 covers 13 residues. Per germline, CDR1 SGHTA and CDR2 FQGNSA. CDR3 region: CASSLGANTEAFF. CDR3 in DNA: TGTGCCAGCAGCTTAGGGGCGAACACTGAAGCTTTCTTT.

The rearrangement links TRBV28 to TRBJ2-4; 8 positions match TRBD1. CDR3 length equals 15 residues. CDR1 is MDHEN and CDR2 is SYDVKM in the germline V gene. V shed 4 bases, J shed 13 bases, and the junction held 15 bases outside the gene matches. The CDR3 is CASSSLGQGEVRQYF. In DNA, the CDR3 is TGTGCCAGCAGTTCCCTAGGACAGGGAGAGGTCAGGCAGTACTTC.

The genes are TRBV5-1 and TRBJ2-1; 9 bases fit TRBD2. Trimming removed 3 bases from V and 7 bases from J; junction bases left unmatched: 8. In germline, CDR1 is SGHRS, CDR2 YFSETQ. The CDR3 consists of 15 residues. This chain's CDR3 is CASSYSGRVANEQFF. CDR3 nucleotides: TGCGCCAGCAGCTATAGCGGGAGAGTGGCGAATGAGCAGTTCTTC. The full variable domain, with the rest looked up from reference TRBV5-1 and TRBJ2-1, is KAGVTQTPRYLIKTRGQQVTLSCSPISGHRSVSWYQQTPGQGLQFLFEYFSETQRNKGNFPGRFSGRQFSNSRSEMNVSTLELGDSALYLCASSYSGRVANEQFFGPGTRLTVL.

This clone has just a few counts. This CDR3 reads CSVGSGSSVSYNEQFF. CDR3 coding DNA: TGCAGCGTTGGGAGCGGGAGTTCGGTTTCCTACAATGAGCAGTTCTTC. This chain connects TRBV29-1 to TRBJ2-1, with 8 bases lining up with TRBD2. The CDR3 totals 16 residues. V shed 4 bases, J shed 1 base, and the junction held 9 bases outside the gene matches. Germline CDR1 SQVTM, CDR2 ANQGSEA.

In its sample, this clone was seen a few times. J is TRBJ2-1 and V is TRBV9, with 10 bases matching TRBD2. The CDR3 loop spans 17 amino acids. Losses at the gene ends were 4 bases for V and 6 bases for J; bases not matched to a gene: 13. The germline gives CDR1 SGDLS, CDR2 YYNGEE. The CDR3 loop reads CASSPRGLAGVSNEQFF. The CDR3 DNA is TGTGCCAGCAGCCCCCGGGGGCTAGCGGGGGTGAGCAATGAGCAGTTCTTC.

In regard to this clone: The same CDR3 can be traced to other DNA sequences in this sample. The chain joins TRBV6-5 to TRBJ2-7; a possible D gene is TRBD1 (5 bases). V was shortened by 0 bases and J by 4 bases, with 10 bases between the two germline ends. CDR3 length equals 14 residues. Germline V gene data show CDR1 as MNHEY and CDR2 as SVGAGI. Written as DNA, the CDR3 is TGTGCCAGCAGTTACTCGGGTCAGGGTTACGAGCAGTACTTC. Translating it yields CASSYSGQGYEQYF.

This clone showed up just a few times. The V gene is TRBV25-1, the J gene TRBJ2-4; the match to TRBD1 covers 7 bases. The germline V gene has CDR1 MGHDK and CDR2 SYGVNS. The CDR3 runs to 13 residues. V trimming: 5 bases; J trimming: 6 bases; junction bases outside the gene matches: 4. The CDR3: CASSFRQGNIQYF. The CDR3 region has the DNA TGTGCCAGCAGTTTCAGACAGGGAAACATTCAGTACTTC. Using reference TRBV25-1 and TRBJ2-4 for the parts outside the CDR3, the full variable domain is EADIYQTPRYLVIGTGKKITLECSQTMGHDKMYWYQQDPGMELHLIHYSYGVNSTEKGDLSSESTVSRIRTEHFPLTLESARPSHTSQYLCASSFRQGNIQYFGAGTRLSVL.